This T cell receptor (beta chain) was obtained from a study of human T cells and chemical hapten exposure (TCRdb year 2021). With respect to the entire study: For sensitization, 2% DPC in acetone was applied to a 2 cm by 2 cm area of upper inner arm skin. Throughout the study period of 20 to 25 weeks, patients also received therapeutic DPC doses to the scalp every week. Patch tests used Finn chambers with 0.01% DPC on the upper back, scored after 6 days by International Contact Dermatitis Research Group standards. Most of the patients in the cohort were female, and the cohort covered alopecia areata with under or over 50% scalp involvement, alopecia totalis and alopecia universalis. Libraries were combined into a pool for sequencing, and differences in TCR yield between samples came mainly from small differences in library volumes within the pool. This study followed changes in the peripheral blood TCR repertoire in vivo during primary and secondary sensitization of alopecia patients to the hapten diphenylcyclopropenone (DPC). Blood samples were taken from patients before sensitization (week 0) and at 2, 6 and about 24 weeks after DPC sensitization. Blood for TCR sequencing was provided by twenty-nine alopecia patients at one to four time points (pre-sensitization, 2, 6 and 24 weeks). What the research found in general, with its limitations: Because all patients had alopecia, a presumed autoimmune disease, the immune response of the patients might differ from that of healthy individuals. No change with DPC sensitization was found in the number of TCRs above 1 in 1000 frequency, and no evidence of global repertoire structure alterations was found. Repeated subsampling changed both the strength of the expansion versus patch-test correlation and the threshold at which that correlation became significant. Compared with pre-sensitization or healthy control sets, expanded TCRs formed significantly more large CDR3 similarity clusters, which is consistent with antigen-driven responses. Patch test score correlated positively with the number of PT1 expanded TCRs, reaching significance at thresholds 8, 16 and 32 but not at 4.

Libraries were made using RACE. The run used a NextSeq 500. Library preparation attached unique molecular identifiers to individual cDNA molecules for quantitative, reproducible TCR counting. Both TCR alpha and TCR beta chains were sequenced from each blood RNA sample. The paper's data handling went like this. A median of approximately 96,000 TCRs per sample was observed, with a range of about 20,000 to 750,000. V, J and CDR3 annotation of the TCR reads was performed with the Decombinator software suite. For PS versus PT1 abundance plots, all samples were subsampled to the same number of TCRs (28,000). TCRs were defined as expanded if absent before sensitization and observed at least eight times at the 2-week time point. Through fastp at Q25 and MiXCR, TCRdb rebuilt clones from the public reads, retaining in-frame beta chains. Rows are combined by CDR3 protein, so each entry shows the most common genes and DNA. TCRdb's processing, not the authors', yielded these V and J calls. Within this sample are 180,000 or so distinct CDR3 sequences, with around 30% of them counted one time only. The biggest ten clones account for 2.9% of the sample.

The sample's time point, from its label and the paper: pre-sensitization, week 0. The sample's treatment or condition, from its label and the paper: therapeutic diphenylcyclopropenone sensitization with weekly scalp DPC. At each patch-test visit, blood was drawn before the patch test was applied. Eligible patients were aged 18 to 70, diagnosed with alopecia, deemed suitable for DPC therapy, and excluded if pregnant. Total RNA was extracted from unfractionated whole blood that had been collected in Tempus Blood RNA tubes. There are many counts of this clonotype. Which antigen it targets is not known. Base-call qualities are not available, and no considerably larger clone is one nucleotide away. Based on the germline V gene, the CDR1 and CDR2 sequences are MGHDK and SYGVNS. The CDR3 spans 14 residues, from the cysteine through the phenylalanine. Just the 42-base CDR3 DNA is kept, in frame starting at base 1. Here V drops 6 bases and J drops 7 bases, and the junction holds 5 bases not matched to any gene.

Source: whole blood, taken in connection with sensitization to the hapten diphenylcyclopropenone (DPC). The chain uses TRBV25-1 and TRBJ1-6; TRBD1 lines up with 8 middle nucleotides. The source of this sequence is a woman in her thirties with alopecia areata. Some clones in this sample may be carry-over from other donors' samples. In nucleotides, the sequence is TGTGCCAGCAGATCACAGGGGGAGAATTCACCCCTCCACTTT. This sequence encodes CASRSQGENSPLHF.